This entry lists 32 T cell receptor beta chains sequenced from one sample in a study of regulatory T cells in long-lasting Graves disease. Sample time point: newly diagnosed GD, antithyroid drugs for less than 3 months. Preparation of the TCR library used RNA extracted from PBMCs. Construction of TCR beta libraries relied on iRepertoire HTBI primers and on Arm-PCR targeting CDR3 regions. TCRdb reprocessed the multiplex PCR reads via MiXCR and lists one record per CDR3 protein. The sample includes roughly 500,000 distinct CDR3 sequences, approximately 14% of them seen just once. The same data also contributed to another study, on T cells in Graves' hyperthyroidism and ophthalmopathy.

The input for sequencing was peripheral blood mononuclear cells (PBMCs), taken at new diagnosis, from a patient treated with antithyroid drugs. The origin of the receptors is a woman in her 50s with Graves disease.

The CDR3 protein is CASSLAWQSNQPQHF. CDR3 sequence (DNA): TGTGCCAGCAGCTTGGCCTGGCAGAGCAATCAGCCCCAGCATTTT. This chain connects TRBV5-6 to TRBJ1-5, with D unclear. The CDR3 is made up of 15 amino acids. Germline values: CDR1 SGHDT, CDR2 YYEEEE. The V and J ends lost 0 bases and 1 base respectively, with 8 bases between them.

Regarding this clonotype: A much more abundant neighbour one base away suggests this may be a read error. The V gene is TRBV5-8, the J gene TRBJ2-1; TRBD1 matches 9 bases. Per germline, CDR1 SGHTS and CDR2 YDEGEE. The CDR3 is 14 amino acids. The CDR3 sequence is CASSQGTGMGEQLF. The CDR3 region has the DNA TGTGCCAGCAGCCAGGGGACAGGGATGGGTGAGCAGCTCTTC.

V usage is TRBV9 and J usage is TRBJ2-7; 14 nucleotides agree with TRBD2. The trim removed 0 bases at V and 7 bases at J, leaving 12 bases unmatched. CDR1 SGDLS and CDR2 YYNGEE come from the germline V gene. This CDR3 comprises 18 residues. The CDR3 DNA reads TGTGCCAGCAGCGTAGGGATGACTAGCGGGAGGGCCAGCGAAGAGCAGTACTTC. It encodes CASSVGMTSGRASEEQYF.

This clonotype was seen a few times. The CDR3 nucleotides read TGTGCCATCAGTGGCCTAGCGGAAACGAACACCGGGGAGCTGTTTTTT. It codes for CAISGLAETNTGELFF. V gene TRBV10-3 combines with J gene TRBJ2-2; 7 bases are a match to TRBD2. With 4 bases clipped from V and 0 bases from J, the junction kept 5 bases outside the gene matches. Germline lookup yields CDR1 ENHRY and CDR2 SYGVKD. The length of the CDR3 is 16 residues.

Ten or more counts support this clonotype. V is TRBV11-2 and J is TRBJ1-2; maybe TRBD1 (5 bases). The CDR3 has 16 amino acids. V lost 5 bases and J lost 4, with 20 bases in between. Germline loops: CDR1 SGHAT, CDR2 FQNNGV. This CDR3 reads CASSPELGGAGYGYTF. The CDR3 DNA sequence: TGTGCCAGCAGCCCCGAGCTGGGCGGGGCGGGCTATGGCTACACCTTC.

This clonotype showed up many times. The chain joins TRBV7-3 to TRBJ2-1; a weak D match, TRBD1 (6 bases). The CDR3 has 14 amino acids. V dropped 5 bases and J dropped 5 bases, with 13 bases sitting between them. The germline CDR1 and CDR2 sequences are SGHTA and FQGTGA. CDR3 bases: TGTGCCAGCAGCAAGGAGTGGGGGCACAATGAGCAGTTCTTC. This encodes CASSKEWGHNEQFF.

This clonotype was counted many times. The rearrangement uses TRBV7-9 and TRBJ2-2, with 9 bases matching TRBD1. Germline CDR1 reads SEHNR; CDR2 reads FQNEAQ (reference sequence). J was trimmed by 7 bases and V by 4 bases; bases with no gene match: 7. The CDR3 consists of 15 residues. CDR3 DNA: TGTGCCAGCAGCTCAACAGGGGGCGTGAACGGGGAGCTGTTTTTT. Translating gives CASSSTGGVNGELFF.

In this sample, this clonotype turned up a few times. The chain combines TRBV24-1 with TRBJ1-4; no firm D call. This CDR3 is 13 amino acids long. Trimming stripped 7 bases from V and 4 bases from J, with 9 bases between. Germline assignment: CDR1 KGHDR and CDR2 SFDVKD. DNA of the CDR3: TGTGCCACCAGAGACGGAAATAATGAAAAACTGTTTTTT. Its protein is CATRDGNNEKLFF.

The rearrangement uses TRBV11-2 and TRBJ2-7; TRBD2 matches at 12 bases. The J segment lost 0 bases and the V segment lost 4 bases, leaving 4 bases of the junction unmatched. Germline loops: CDR1 SGHAT, CDR2 FQNNGV. The CDR3 sequence is 16 residues long. The CDR3 loop is CASSSRLAGVSYEQYF. The CDR3, as DNA: TGTGCCAGCAGCTCCCGACTAGCGGGAGTCTCCTACGAGCAGTACTTC.

This clonotype turned up a few times. V usage is TRBV10-3 and J usage is TRBJ2-1; TRBD2 might be the D (5 bases). Germline V gene data show CDR1 as ENHRY and CDR2 as SYGVKD. The CDR3 length is 13 residues. V lost 10 bases and J lost 9, with 19 bases in between. Written as DNA, the CDR3 is TGTGCCACCCAGTCTTCGGAGGCAGGTGAGCAGTTCTTC. This gives the protein CATQSSEAGEQFF.

The J gene is TRBJ1-3, the V gene TRBV11-2; no definite D call. The CDR3 has 19 amino acids. CDR1 and CDR2 from the germline V gene are SGHAT and FQNNGV. V shed 0 bases and J shed 0 bases, with 18 bases lying between them. The CDR3 reads CASSLEDGRLLRSGNTIYF. The CDR3 nucleotides are TGTGCCAGCAGCTTAGAGGACGGGAGACTTCTACGCTCTGGAAACACCATATATTTT.

The V and J genes are TRBV3-1 and TRBJ2-1, with 8 positions matching TRBD1. The J call is uncertain, as TRBJ2-5 better fits the DNA end. The CDR3 spans 14 residues. Germline loops: CDR1 LGHDT, CDR2 YNNKEL (reference sequence). CDR3 protein: CASTQGASRETQYF. The CDR3 nucleotides read TGTGCCAGCACGCAGGGGGCGTCTAGGGAGACCCAGTACTTC.

There are a few counts of this clonotype. The chain uses TRBV30 and TRBJ2-7, with D uncertain. Germline V gene data show CDR1 as GTSNPN and CDR2 as SVGIG (reference sequence). Trimming pared 0 bases from V and 3 bases from J, leaving 6 bases between. The CDR3 is made up of 12 amino acids. The CDR3 coding sequence is TGTGCCTGGAGTGTAGCCCACTACGAGCAGTACTTC. This gives the protein CAWSVAHYEQYF.

CDR3 nucleotide sequence: TGTGCCAGCAGGGAGGACGGACTAGCGGGACCCAATGAGCAGTTCTTC. Its translation: CASREDGLAGPNEQFF. J is TRBJ2-1 and V is TRBV27; 12 bases match TRBD2. The CDR3 has 16 amino acids. CDR1 and CDR2 (germline): MNHEY, SMNVEV (reference sequence). J gave up 6 bases and V 6 bases, and 9 bases lay outside the gene matches.

This clonotype has ten or more counts. The V gene is TRBV28, the J gene TRBJ2-7; D is perhaps TRBD1 (7 bases). With 6 bases removed from V and 0 bases from J, the gap between germline ends came to 18 bases. CDR1 and CDR2 from the germline V gene are MDHEN and SYDVKM. This CDR3 has 16 residues. The DNA for the CDR3 is TGTGCCAGCAGCGCGGGCGGGCAGGGGGGCTCCTACGAGCAGTACTTC. It is translated as CASSAGGQGGSYEQYF.

This clonotype was found many times. The rearrangement links TRBV30 to TRBJ2-3; D unresolved. The V and J ends lost 3 bases and 0 bases respectively, with 10 bases between them. This CDR3 spans 14 amino acids. Germline V gene lookup returns CDR1 GTSNPN and CDR2 SVGIG (reference sequence). CDR3 nucleotides: TGTGCCTGGAGGGATGTAAAGAGCACAGATACGCAGTATTTT. This codes for CAWRDVKSTDTQYF.

Concerning this clonotype: With a much larger clone just one base away, this may be a read error. The chain employs TRBV7-9 and TRBJ2-1; D call uncertain. CDR1 is SEHNR, CDR2 FQNEAQ, per germline (reference sequence). V lost 8 bases, J lost 4 bases, and 15 bases lay in between. The CDR3 is made up of 14 amino acids. CDR3 sequence reads: CASRPRSDYNEQFF. The CDR3 region has the DNA TGTGCCAGCCGCCCCCGGAGCGATTACAATGAGCAGTTCTTC.

This chain's CDR3 is CASSTNRDRGYTF. As DNA, the CDR3 is TGTGCCAGCAGTACGAACAGGGATAGAGGCTACACCTTC. This chain joins TRBV6-2 or TRBV6-3 and TRBJ1-2; D might be TRBD1 (6 bases). CDR1 MNHEY and CDR2 SVGEGT come from the germline V gene. This CDR3 contains 13 residues. V lost 5 bases to trimming and J lost 8 bases, with 15 bases between them.

The table lists this clonotype with many counts. DNA of the CDR3: TGTGCCAGCAGCGCGGGACAGACGGCGGCAGCTTTCTTT. Amino acids: CASSAGQTAAAFF. The chain joins TRBV9 to TRBJ1-1; TRBD1 aligns across 7 bases. The CDR3 covers 13 residues. V lost 3 bases and J lost 10; bases outside the gene matches: 9. The germline CDR1 and CDR2 sequences are SGDLS and YYNGEE.

This clonotype was observed a handful of times. A much larger clone lies a single base off, so this may be a read error. This chain links TRBV7-6 with TRBJ2-1; the D is unclear. This CDR3 has 17 amino acids. Per the germline V gene, CDR1 is SGHVS and CDR2 is FNYEAQ. This CDR3 reads CASSLGTTWSSYNGQFF. In DNA form, the CDR3 reads TGTGCCAGCAGCTTAGGTACTACCTGGAGCTCCTACAATGGGCAGTTCTTC.

This clonotype was detected many times. J is TRBJ2-7 and V is TRBV10-3, with 13 bases lining up with TRBD2. The CDR3 consists of 15 residues. From germline, CDR1 is ENHRY and CDR2 SYGVKD. Trimming took 10 bases from V and 3 from J; bases not matched to a gene: 9. The CDR3 spells CATRGTSGDFYEQYF. CDR3 nucleotides: TGTGCCACCAGAGGGACTAGCGGGGACTTCTACGAGCAGTACTTC.

This clonotype was detected only a few times. The chain combines TRBV3-1 with TRBJ2-2; 11 bases are a match to TRBD2. V gave up 3 bases and J gave up 3 bases; unmatched junction bases: 3. CDR1 is LGHDT and CDR2 is YNNKEL in the germline V gene (reference sequence). The CDR3 runs 16 residues. The CDR3, as DNA: TGTGCCAGCAGCCAGACTAGCGGGATGGACACCGGGGAGCTGTTTTTT. Protein: CASSQTSGMDTGELFF.

There are many counts of this clonotype. The rearrangement uses TRBV7-9 and TRBJ2-1; 8 bases align to TRBD1. J lost 7 bases, V lost 1 base, and 0 bases had no gene match. This CDR3 has 13 residues. CDR1 is SEHNR, CDR2 FQNEAQ, per germline (reference sequence). The CDR3 region is CASSLDRGNEQFF. CDR3 DNA: TGTGCCAGCAGCTTAGACAGGGGGAATGAGCAGTTCTTC.

This clonotype appeared a few times. The J gene is TRBJ2-2, the V gene TRBV3-1; TRBD1 matches 7 bases. CDR1 is LGHDT and CDR2 is YNNKEL in the germline V gene (reference sequence). The CDR3 covers 16 residues. V dropped 5 bases and J dropped 3; count of bases not matched to a gene: 9. CDR3: CASSSLTGRDTGELFF. DNA of the CDR3: TGTGCCAGCAGCTCACTGACAGGGCGGGACACCGGGGAGCTGTTTTTT.

This clonotype was detected many times. The CDR3: CASSVVRGYGYTF. Written as DNA, the CDR3 is TGTGCCAGCAGTGTGGTCAGGGGCTATGGCTACACCTTC. The chain combines TRBV2 with TRBJ1-2, with D possibly matching TRBD1 (6 bases). The CDR3 has 13 amino acids. Trimming pared 4 bases from V and 4 bases from J, leaving 10 bases between. Germline loops: CDR1 SNHLY, CDR2 FYNNEI.

The chain links TRBV28 to TRBJ2-4; D is ambiguous. The CDR3 has 13 residues. The V end lost 5 bases, the J end lost 3 bases, and 8 bases lay between the germline ends. Germline lookup yields CDR1 MDHEN and CDR2 SYDVKM. CDR3 in DNA: TGTGCCAGCAGTCTTACAGTCAAAAACATTCAGTACTTC. Its translation: CASSLTVKNIQYF.

This clonotype has a count of ten or more. The rearrangement links TRBV28 to TRBJ2-1, with 11 bases matching TRBD2. The length of the CDR3 is 16 residues. CDR1 is MDHEN and CDR2 is SYDVKM in the germline V gene. J lost 4 bases, V lost 4 bases, and 6 bases had no gene match. The CDR3 bases are TGTGCCAGCAGTTCCTCCCGGACTAGCGGGTACAATGAGCAGTTCTTC. It specifies CASSSSRTSGYNEQFF.

This chain links TRBV9 with TRBJ2-1; 10 bases align to TRBD2. The CDR3 consists of 16 residues. The germline V gene encodes CDR1 SGDLS and CDR2 YYNGEE. Trimming at V came to 3 bases and at J to 2 bases, leaving 5 bases not matched to a gene. CDR3 amino acids: CASSGGGLAAYNEQFF. CDR3 nucleotide sequence: TGTGCCAGCAGCGGGGGCGGACTAGCGGCCTACAATGAGCAGTTCTTC.

The chain links TRBV7-8 to TRBJ1-5; no clear D. Trimming shortened V by 3 bases and J by 6 bases, and 15 bases separated the two germline ends. CDR3 length: 15 residues. Per germline, CDR1 SGHVS and CDR2 FQNEAQ. CDR3 loop: CASSFGVHSGQPQHF. The CDR3 bases are TGTGCCAGCAGCTTTGGGGTGCACTCCGGTCAGCCCCAGCATTTT.

Many counts were recorded for this clonotype. The chain links TRBV5-1 to TRBJ2-4; TRBD1 agrees at 8 bases. V shed 4 bases, J shed 1 base, and the junction held 10 bases outside the gene matches. Germline lookup yields CDR1 SGHRS and CDR2 YFSETQ. The CDR3 contains 17 residues. CDR3 sequence reads: CASSQRGQGLAKNIQYF. CDR3 bases: TGCGCCAGCAGCCAAAGAGGACAGGGCCTGGCCAAAAACATTCAGTACTTC.

This clonotype has a handful of counts. The chain has TRBV9 and TRBJ2-7; the D gene could be TRBD1 or TRBD2 (5 bases each). The germline V and J ends were trimmed by 0 bases and 0 bases, with 10 bases remaining between them. Germline CDR1 is SGDLS and CDR2 is YYNGEE. The CDR3 has 15 residues. CDR3 sequence (DNA): TGTGCCAGCAGCGTAGGGGACGGGACCTCCTACGAGCAGTACTTC. Translation: CASSVGDGTSYEQYF.

In its sample, this clonotype was seen a few times. This sequence joins TRBV6-1 and TRBJ2-1, with 8 bases identical to TRBD1. This CDR3 is built from 16 residues. The V gene's germline CDR1 is MNHNS and CDR2 SASEGT. The junction had 4 bases not matched to a gene; V was cut back by 3 bases and J by 0 bases. CDR3 residues: CASSDGTGSSYNEQFF. CDR3 in DNA: TGTGCCAGCAGTGACGGGACAGGCAGCTCCTACAATGAGCAGTTCTTC.